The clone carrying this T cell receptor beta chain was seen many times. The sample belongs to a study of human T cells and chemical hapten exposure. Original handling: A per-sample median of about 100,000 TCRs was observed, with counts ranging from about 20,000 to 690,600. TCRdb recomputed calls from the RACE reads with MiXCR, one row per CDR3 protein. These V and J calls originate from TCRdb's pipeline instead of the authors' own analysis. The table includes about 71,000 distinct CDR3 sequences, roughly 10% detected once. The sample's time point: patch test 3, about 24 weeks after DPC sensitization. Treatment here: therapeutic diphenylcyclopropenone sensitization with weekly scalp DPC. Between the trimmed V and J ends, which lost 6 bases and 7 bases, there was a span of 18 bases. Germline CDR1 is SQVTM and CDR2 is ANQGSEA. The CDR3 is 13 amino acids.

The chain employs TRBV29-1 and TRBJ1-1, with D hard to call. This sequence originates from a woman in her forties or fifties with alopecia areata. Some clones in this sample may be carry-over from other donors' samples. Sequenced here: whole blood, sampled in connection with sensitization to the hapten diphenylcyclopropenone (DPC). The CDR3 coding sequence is TGCAGCGTCGTACTAGTTCGGACGGGTGAAGCTTTCTTT. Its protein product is CSVVLVRTGEAFF. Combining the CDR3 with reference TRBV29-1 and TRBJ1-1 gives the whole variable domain SAVISQKPSRDICQRGTSLTIQCQVDSQVTMMFWYRQQPGQSLTLIATANQGSEATYESGFVIDKFPISRPNLTFSTLTVSNMSPEDSSIYLCSVVLVRTGEAFFGQGTRLTVV.